One and the same sample provided the 20 T cell receptor beta chains below, sequenced in a study of beta chain features in type 1 diabetes. Isolated RNA was reverse transcribed in full, so expressed TCRB transcripts were sequenced. Clones were sequenced by immunoSEQ multiplex PCR, and TCRdb holds only the in-frame ones, with some missing. Among about 180,000 clones listed, 7.8% were seen once. Their specific antigens are unknown. General observations from the study: Moderate but significant shortening of TCRB CDR3s was recorded in all four CD4+ subsets from Type 1 diabetes patients.

Sequenced input: central memory CD4+ T cells from blood. Every receptor here comes from a woman between 40 and 50 years old with type 1 diabetes.

The J gene is TRBJ2-1, the V gene TRBV11-2, with 7 positions matching TRBD2. The CDR3 is 14 amino acids. Germline V gene data show CDR1 as SGHAT and CDR2 as FQNNGV. Trimming cost V 9 bases and J 4 bases; bases outside gene matches: 9. CDR3 in amino acids: CASGVAGAYNEQFF. For the CDR3, the DNA is TGTGCCAGTGGCGTGGCGGGAGCTTACAATGAGCAGTTCTTC.

This clone was observed a few times. The chain employs TRBV4-3 and TRBJ2-7; D might be TRBD1 (6 bases). CDR3 size: 14 residues. The germline V gene encodes CDR1 LGHNA and CDR2 YSLEER. The ends were cut back, 3 bases at V and 3 bases at J, with 12 bases in the middle. The CDR3 sequence: CASSHAMTGYEQYF. The CDR3 DNA reads as TGCGCCAGCAGCCATGCAATGACAGGCTACGAGCAGTACTTC.

The gene calls are TRBV9 and TRBJ2-1; 9 bases map to TRBD2. CDR3 length: 14 residues. CDR1 is SGDLS, CDR2 YYNGEE, per germline. V gave up 4 bases and J gave up 10 bases; unmatched junction bases: 9. This CDR3 reads CASSLSERGAEQFF. CDR3 in DNA: TGTGCCAGCAGCCTATCTGAGCGGGGGGCCGAGCAGTTCTTC.

The genes are TRBV19 and TRBJ1-5, with TRBD1 as a possible D gene (6 bases). The CDR3 has 14 amino acids. Per germline, CDR1 LNHDA and CDR2 SQIVND (reference sequence). V lost 8 bases and J 9 bases, leaving 20 bases between the germline ends. CDR3 DNA sequence: TGTGCCAGTTCCGTACAGGGCCTCGAGGCGCCCCAGCATTTT. Translating it yields CASSVQGLEAPQHF.

There are a few counts of this clone. This chain uses TRBV5-4 with TRBJ1-6; 7 nucleotides agree with TRBD1. This CDR3 region has 17 residues. Germline assignment: CDR1 SGHNT and CDR2 YYREEE (reference sequence). Losses at the gene ends were 5 bases for V and 0 bases for J; bases not matched to a gene: 8. The CDR3 DNA reads as TGTGCCAGCAGATCGGGGACAGCAAGCTCCTATAATTCACCCCTCCACTTT. It codes for CASRSGTASSYNSPLHF. The whole variable domain, remainder taken from reference TRBV5-4 and TRBJ1-6, is ETGVTQSPTHLIKTRGQQVTLRCSSQSGHNTVSWYQQALGQGPQFIFQYYREEENGRGNFPPRFSGLQFPNYSSELNVNALELDDSALYLCASRSGTASSYNSPLHFGNGTRLTVT.

The J gene is TRBJ1-4, the V gene TRBV7-9; D is uncertain. The CDR3 has 15 amino acids. V lost 5 bases and J 7 bases, leaving 17 bases between the germline ends. CDR1 is SEHNR and CDR2 is FQNEAQ in the germline V gene (reference sequence). The DNA of the CDR3 is TGTGCCAGCAGCCAAGAGAGGGAGCTAAGTGAAAAACTGTTTTTT. Residues: CASSQERELSEKLFF.

Remarks on this clone: Other DNA variants within this sample encode the same CDR3. The genes are TRBV11-2 and TRBJ2-7, with 7 bases lining up with TRBD2. Germline values: CDR1 SGHAT, CDR2 FQNNGV. The CDR3 consists of 14 residues. The junction had 7 bases not matched to a gene; V was cut back by 1 base and J by 7 bases. The CDR3 sequence is CASSLGRELGEQYF. CDR3 nucleotides: TGTGCCAGCAGCTTAGGGCGGGAGTTAGGGGAGCAGTACTTC.

This clone was seen a few times. The chain uses TRBV28 and TRBJ2-2; D is perhaps TRBD1 (6 bases). Per germline, CDR1 MDHEN and CDR2 SYDVKM. The V end lost 7 bases, the J end lost 2 bases, and 11 bases lay between the germline ends. CDR3 length equals 14 residues. The CDR3 here is CASISGANTGELFF. CDR3 DNA: TGTGCCAGCATCTCAGGGGCAAACACCGGGGAGCTGTTTTTT.

This chain uses TRBV19 with TRBJ2-1, with a tentative D call TRBD2 (6 bases). The V gene's germline CDR1 is LNHDA and CDR2 SQIVND (reference sequence). V was pared by 7 bases and J by 0 bases, with 19 bases between. The CDR3 has 17 amino acids. CDR3 loop: CASTARGGGDSYNEQFF. CDR3 DNA sequence: TGTGCCAGTACCGCGCGGGGCGGCGGGGACTCCTACAATGAGCAGTTCTTC.

The table lists this clone with a few counts. The chain employs TRBV6-1 and TRBJ2-7; 7 bases line up with TRBD2. Germline assignment: CDR1 MNHNS and CDR2 SASEGT. V was clipped by 8 bases and J by 1 base; unmatched bases: 11. This CDR3 has 15 amino acids. The CDR3 is CASRSEAGGSYEQYF. The CDR3 bases are TGTGCCAGCCGGTCTGAAGCCGGGGGGTCCTACGAGCAGTACTTC.

This clone was counted a few times. CDR3 protein: CASSQEADSPLHF. CDR3 sequence (DNA): TGCGCCAGCAGCCAAGAAGCCGATTCACCCCTCCACTTT. The J gene is TRBJ1-6, the V gene TRBV4-3; no clear D. Trimming cost V 0 bases and J 8 bases, with 5 bases left between them. The CDR3 extends over 13 amino acids. CDR1 is LGHNA and CDR2 is YSLEER in the germline V gene.

This clone was detected only a few times. The chain combines TRBV4-1 with TRBJ1-5; TRBD1 is a possible D gene (6 bases). In germline, CDR1 is MGHRA, CDR2 YSYEKL. The CDR3 has 16 amino acids. The V end was cut by 1 base, the J end by 1 base, with 11 bases between. CDR3 sequence reads: CASSQAFGQSNQPQHF. CDR3 bases: TGCGCCAGCAGCCAAGCTTTCGGACAGAGCAATCAGCCCCAGCATTTT.

The V and J genes are TRBV5-4 and TRBJ2-3; 8 positions match TRBD1. J lost 5 bases, V lost 6 bases, and 5 bases had no gene match. Germline lookup yields CDR1 SGHNT and CDR2 YYREEE (reference sequence). The CDR3 is made up of 13 amino acids. The CDR3 nucleotides read TGTGCCAGCACCCGGGACAGGAAAGATACGCAGTATTTT. Residues: CASTRDRKDTQYF.

This chain uses TRBV5-6 with TRBJ1-1, with 9 bases matching TRBD1. This CDR3 region has 16 residues. Trimming cost V 4 bases and J 4 bases; bases outside gene matches: 11. CDR1 is SGHDT, CDR2 YYEEEE, per germline. The DNA of the CDR3 is TGTGCCAGCAGCCCCCGGGACAGGGTGGGGAGCACTGAAGCTTTCTTT. Translated: CASSPRDRVGSTEAFF.

This sequence joins TRBV28 and TRBJ1-5, with D unresolved. The CDR3 has 16 residues. Germline V lookup: CDR1 MDHEN, CDR2 SYDVKM. V was trimmed by 3 bases and J by 1 base, leaving 13 bases between them. CDR3 residues: CASSFRLSTSNQPQHF. DNA of the CDR3: TGTGCCAGCAGTTTTCGTCTCAGTACAAGCAATCAGCCCCAGCATTTT.

V is TRBV7-3 and J is TRBJ1-5; D gene unclear. This CDR3 region has 13 residues. Germline V gene data show CDR1 as SGHTA and CDR2 as FQGTGA. V lost 3 bases to trimming and J lost 3 bases, with 6 bases between them. The CDR3 is CASSFQNNQPQHF. CDR3 in DNA: TGTGCCAGCAGCTTTCAGAACAATCAGCCCCAGCATTTT.

The V and J genes are TRBV11-1 and TRBJ1-2, with TRBD1 as a possible D gene (6 bases). This CDR3 comprises 13 residues. Between the trimmed V and J ends, which lost 5 bases and 4 bases, there was a span of 11 bases. CDR1 and CDR2 (germline): SGHAT, FQDESV (reference sequence). Here the CDR3 DNA reads TGTGCCAGCAGCCTGGACAGTGCCTATGGCTACACCTTC. Translated: CASSLDSAYGYTF.

This clone has just a few counts. J is TRBJ1-1 and V is TRBV29-1; D gene uncertain. The V end lost 5 bases, the J end lost 3 bases, and 16 bases lay between the germline ends. The CDR3 has 14 residues. CDR1 and CDR2 (germline): SQVTM, ANQGSEA. CDR3 sequence: CSVWTRASDTEAFF. CDR3 nucleotide sequence: TGCAGCGTTTGGACTAGGGCATCGGACACTGAAGCTTTCTTT.

This clone has only a few counts. The chain is built from TRBV7-9 and TRBJ1-2; D perhaps matches TRBD1 (5 bases). Germline assignment: CDR1 SEHNR and CDR2 FQNEAQ (reference sequence). The CDR3 contains 15 residues. Trimming cost V 5 bases and J 2 bases, with 15 bases left between them. CDR3 loop: CASSVTADRNYGYTF. The CDR3 DNA reads as TGTGCCAGCAGCGTGACAGCAGACCGAAACTATGGCTACACCTTC. Full variable domain (outside the CDR3, taken from reference TRBV7-9 and TRBJ1-2): DTGVSQNPRHKITKRGQNVTFRCDPISEHNRLYWYRQTLGQGPEFLTYFQNEAQLEKSRLLSDRFSAERPKGSFSTLEIQRTEQGDSAMYLCASSVTADRNYGYTFGSGTRLTVV.

V usage is TRBV29-1 and J usage is TRBJ2-3; D unclear. The CDR3 has 13 residues. Germline V lookup: CDR1 SQVTM, CDR2 ANQGSEA. Trimming pared 5 bases from V and 1 base from J, leaving 10 bases between. Here the CDR3 reads CSVFKTGTDTQYF. Written as DNA, the CDR3 is TGCAGCGTTTTTAAAACAGGCACAGATACGCAGTATTTT.